In its sample, the clone carrying this TCR beta chain was seen many times. The antigen remains unidentified. By quantitative 5'-RACE with molecular barcodes, the TCR beta libraries were made. Each CDR3 protein is one row after TCRdb ran MiXCR on the 5' RACE reads. The table records about 250,000 distinct CDR3 sequences, approximately 10% of them present only once. The entry originates in a study of CD8 T cells in ankylosing spondylitis. Study-level results: A motif of under ten highly homologous TCR beta variants was seen as apparently characteristic of ankylosing spondylitis blood.

The CDR3 contains 15 residues. V dropped 6 bases and J dropped 1; count of bases not matched to a gene: 4. This chain uses TRBV12-3 or TRBV12-4 with TRBJ2-1; TRBD1 agrees at 9 bases. The TCR comes from a male donor with ankylosing spondylitis or in good health (not recorded which). What was sequenced was blood, either unsorted or a sorted T cell fraction (not recorded which). The CDR3 sequence is CASSKTGGSYNEQFF. DNA for the CDR3: TGTGCCAGCAGCAAGACAGGGGGGTCCTACAATGAGCAGTTCTTC.